This T cell receptor beta chain was identified during a study of CD8+ T cells in alopecia areata. The authors extracted RNA and reverse transcribed it into cDNA as the sequencing template. The table came from immunoSEQ multiplex PCR; TCRdb's copy has only in-frame clones and leaves some out. The sample records about 140,000 clones, approximately 49% being singletons. The CDR3 spans 15 residues. In germline, CDR1 is LGHNA, CDR2 YNFKEQ. The V gene lost 0 bases and the J gene lost 5 bases, with 13 bases spanning the gap. This clone was observed a single time. This sample comprised CD4+ T cells sorted from blood, obtained at week 0. The receptor comes from a human donor with alopecia areata. The chain recombines TRBV4-2 with TRBJ2-5; possible D gene TRBD2, 5 bases. The CDR3 protein is CASSQEGVPDETQYF. DNA of the CDR3: TGTGCCAGCAGCCAAGAGGGAGTGCCTGATGAGACCCAGTACTTC.